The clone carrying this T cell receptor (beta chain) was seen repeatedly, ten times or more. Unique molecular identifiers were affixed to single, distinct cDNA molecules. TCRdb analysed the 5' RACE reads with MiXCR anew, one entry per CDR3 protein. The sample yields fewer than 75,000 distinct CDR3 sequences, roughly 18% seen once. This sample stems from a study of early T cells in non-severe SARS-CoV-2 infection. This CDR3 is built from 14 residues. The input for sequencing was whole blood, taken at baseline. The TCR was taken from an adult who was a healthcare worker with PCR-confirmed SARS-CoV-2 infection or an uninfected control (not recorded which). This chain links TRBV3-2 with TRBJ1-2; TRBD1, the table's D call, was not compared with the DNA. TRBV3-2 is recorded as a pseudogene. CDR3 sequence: CARPGQGPAYGYTF. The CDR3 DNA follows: TGTGCCAGACCGGGACAGGGGCCTGCCTATGGCTACACCTTC.